One sample yielded the 9 T cell receptor beta chains listed below, sequenced in a study of metastatic and nonmetastatic thyroid tumors. Ahead of thyroid surgery, no patient had received treatment of any kind. TCRdb reanalyzed the PCR reads with MiXCR. This sample yields about 25,000 clones, of which 20% are seen a single time; about 4% belongs to the top ten. The material sequenced was adjacent normal tissue. These receptors all stem from a female donor with papillary thyroid cancer or a benign thyroid nodule (not recorded which). Some clones in this sample may be carry-over from other donors' samples.

The chain combines TRBV6-1 with TRBJ2-7; weak D call: TRBD2 (6 bases). Per the germline V gene, CDR1 is MNHNS and CDR2 is SASEGT. The CDR3 runs to 13 residues. Trimming removed 10 bases from V and 7 bases from J, with 20 bases in between. The CDR3 sequence: CANRLEGVREQYF. The CDR3 DNA reads TGTGCCAATCGACTAGAGGGAGTTAGGGAGCAGTACTTC.

CDR3 loop: CASSYTRTGGETQYF. CDR3 nucleotide sequence: TGTGCCAGCAGTTACACTCGGACAGGGGGGGAGACCCAGTACTTC. The chain joins TRBV6-6 to TRBJ2-5, with 10 positions matching TRBD1. CDR3 length equals 15 residues. Per germline, CDR1 MNHNY and CDR2 SVGAGI (reference sequence). J gave up 5 bases and V 2 bases, and 5 bases lay outside the gene matches.

This clone is judged medium-sized. The chain carries TRBV12-3 or TRBV12-4 and TRBJ2-6, with D tentatively TRBD2 (5 bases). This CDR3 region has 14 residues. V was cut by 5 bases and J by 1 base, with 6 bases left in between. The CDR3 here is CASSGSSGANVLTF. The CDR3 DNA reads as TGTGCCAGCAGTGGGAGTTCTGGGGCCAACGTCCTGACTTTC.

This clone was found many times. This chain connects TRBV19 to TRBJ2-2; TRBD2 matches 8 bases. This CDR3 has 14 amino acids. Germline V gives CDR1 LNHDA, CDR2 SQIVND (reference sequence). Losses at the gene ends were 8 bases for V and 0 bases for J; bases not matched to a gene: 2. This CDR3 is CASSGGTNTGELFF. CDR3 in DNA: TGTGCCAGTTCGGGGGGGACGAACACCGGGGAGCTGTTTTTT.

Many counts were recorded for this clone. The rearrangement joins TRBV30 to TRBJ1-6, with D possibly being TRBD1 (5 bases). The V end lost 3 bases, the J end lost 8 bases, and 14 bases lay between the germline ends. The CDR3 is 14 amino acids. Germline CDR1 is GTSNPN and CDR2 is SVGIG (reference sequence). CDR3 residues: CAWSDGGWDSPLHF. The DNA for the CDR3 is TGTGCCTGGAGCGATGGGGGTTGGGATTCACCCCTCCACTTT.

This clone was seen a handful of times. The chain joins TRBV27 to TRBJ1-5, with D unresolved. CDR1 is MNHEY and CDR2 is SMNVEV in the germline V gene (reference sequence). This CDR3 contains 16 residues. V lost 2 bases and J lost 2, with 13 bases in between. The CDR3 sequence: CASSLVGSRGNQPQHF. CDR3 sequence (DNA): TGTGCCAGCAGTTTAGTGGGATCCCGTGGCAATCAGCCCCAGCATTTT.

The chain recombines TRBV7-9 with TRBJ2-1; D possibly uses TRBD1 or TRBD2 (6 bases each). The CDR3 has 12 residues. V lost 3 bases and J 10 bases, leaving 10 bases between the germline ends. Looked up from germline, CDR1 is SEHNR and CDR2 is FQNEAQ (reference sequence). The CDR3 DNA sequence: TGTGCCAGCAGCTTCGTCGGGGGCGAGCAGTTCTTC. Amino acid sequence: CASSFVGGEQFF.

This clone has more than one count but fewer than ten. This may be a read error: a much more frequent sequence differs by one nucleotide. Other DNA sequences within the sample encode an identical CDR3. J is TRBJ2-1 and V is TRBV6-1, with a possible D match to TRBD1 (6 bases). The CDR3 sequence is 13 residues long. Germline CDR1 MNHNS, CDR2 SASEGT. The CDR3 loop is CASSWTARNERFF. The CDR3 coding sequence is TGTGCCAGTTCATGGACAGCGAGAAATGAGCGGTTCTTC.

A few counts support this clone. At one end the junction does not follow the germline gene, possibly because of a read error. The chain carries TRBV19 and TRBJ1-1, with D uncertain. Per germline, CDR1 LNHDA and CDR2 SQIVND (reference sequence). The CDR3 runs 15 residues. The CDR3 DNA sequence: TGTGCCAGCAGTACCCTTAAGGTATTGAACACTGAAGCTTTCTTT. Its protein is CASSTLKVLNTEAFF.